These 17 T cell receptor beta chains were sequenced from one sample in a study of T cells after posttransplantation cyclophosphamide. Assay: immunoSEQ multiplex PCR; the TCRdb copy retains only in-frame clones and omits some. The record shows tens of thousands of clones for this sample, with no singletons present. The sequenced sample consisted of PBMCs. These receptors originate from a woman in her 50s in good health and a related stem cell transplant donor.

This clone was seen many times. V gene TRBV10-3 combines with J gene TRBJ1-1; D is undetermined. Germline values: CDR1 ENHRY, CDR2 SYGVKD. V lost 5 bases and J 5 bases, leaving 21 bases between the germline ends. CDR3 length: 16 amino acids. CDR3 DNA sequence: TGTGCCATCAGTCGCCCGGGGAGAGGGTCTTTGACTGAAGCTTTCTTT. Its translation: CAISRPGRGSLTEAFF.

The table lists this clone with many counts. The chain couples TRBV7-2 to TRBJ1-2; perhaps TRBD1 as D (5 bases). Germline CDR1 and CDR2: SGHTA and FQGNSA. This CDR3 region has 14 residues. The V and J ends lost 5 bases and 4 bases respectively, with 14 bases between them. For the CDR3, the DNA is TGTGCCAGCAGCCCCAGAGGGGCCTCCTATGGCTACACCTTC. Protein sequence: CASSPRGASYGYTF.

This clone came up many times. The chain is built from TRBV7-2 and TRBJ2-7; 7 nucleotides align to TRBD1. CDR3 length: 15 amino acids. V lost 5 bases to trimming and J lost 2 bases; unmatched junction nucleotides: 9. Germline loops: CDR1 SGHTA, CDR2 FQGNSA. CDR3 loop: CASSTRPGQPYEQYF. The CDR3 region has the DNA TGTGCCAGCAGCACCCGTCCGGGACAGCCCTACGAGCAGTACTTC.

This clone was recorded a few times. V gene TRBV11-2 combines with J gene TRBJ2-2; 7 positions agree with TRBD2. Germline lookup yields CDR1 SGHAT and CDR2 FQNNGV. This CDR3 comprises 16 residues. Losses at the gene ends were 4 bases for V and 0 bases for J; bases not matched to a gene: 5. CDR3 sequence: CASSWGGGPNTGELFF. CDR3 in DNA: TGTGCCAGCAGCTGGGGGGGAGGGCCGAACACCGGGGAGCTGTTTTTT.

This sequence joins TRBV29-1 and TRBJ2-7, with D possibly being TRBD1 (7 bases). The V end was cut by 6 bases, the J end by 2 bases, with 17 bases between. The CDR3 loop spans 14 amino acids. Per germline, CDR1 SQVTM and CDR2 ANQGSEA. The CDR3 DNA reads as TGCAGCGTGGGAGGATCGACAGGGACCTACGAGCAGTACTTC. Its protein is CSVGGSTGTYEQYF.

There are many counts of this clone. The chain joins TRBV7-3 to TRBJ1-5, with unresolved D. Germline V gene sequence: CDR1 SGHTA, CDR2 FQGTGA. V was pared by 1 base and J by 9 bases, with 10 bases between. CDR3 length: 13 amino acids. CDR3 bases: TGTGCCAGCAGCTTAAGAGACGGGTGGCCCCAGCATTTT. Protein sequence: CASSLRDGWPQHF.

This clone was counted ten times or more. The chain couples TRBV4-2 to TRBJ2-2; tentatively, D is TRBD2 (5 bases). Germline lookup yields CDR1 LGHNA and CDR2 YNFKEQ. The length of the CDR3 is 16 residues. With 4 bases removed from V and 0 bases from J, the gap between germline ends came to 12 bases. In DNA, the CDR3 is TGTGCCAGCAGCCCAATCGTCGGGGCGAACACCGGGGAGCTGTTTTTT. This encodes CASSPIVGANTGELFF.

This clone appeared many times. The rearrangement uses TRBV2 and TRBJ1-1; the D gene is possibly TRBD1 (5 bases). V lost 0 bases to trimming and J lost 4 bases, with 12 bases between them. The V gene's germline CDR1 is SNHLY and CDR2 FYNNEI. CDR3 length: 15 residues. In DNA, the CDR3 is TGTGCCAGCAGTGAAGCGAGGGAGGGGAGCACTGAAGCTTTCTTT. This gives the protein CASSEAREGSTEAFF.

This clone was counted many times. The chain joins TRBV6-1 to TRBJ1-2; the D gene is possibly TRBD1 (5 bases). Germline values: CDR1 MNHNS, CDR2 SASEGT. V shed 3 bases and J shed 8 bases, with 13 bases lying between them. There are 13 residues in the CDR3. In DNA, the CDR3 is TGTGCCAGCAGTGAGCTAGACAGTGGCGGCTACACCTTC. Its translation: CASSELDSGGYTF.

This clone occurred many times. The chain recombines TRBV11-3 with TRBJ1-2, with 7 bases lining up with TRBD1. This CDR3 comprises 13 residues. CDR1 and CDR2 (germline): SGHNT, YENEEA. The J segment lost 8 bases and the V segment lost 1 base, leaving 4 bases of the junction unmatched. The CDR3 loop reads CASSLGQGEGYTF. The CDR3 DNA reads TGTGCCAGCAGCTTAGGACAGGGTGAAGGCTACACCTTC.

This clone was observed many times. The chain employs TRBV10-1 and TRBJ1-2; 7 bases map to TRBD1. This CDR3 has 13 residues. V trimming: 4 bases; J trimming: 5 bases; junction bases outside the gene matches: 4. Looked up from germline, CDR1 is WNHNN and CDR2 is SYGVQD (reference sequence). Here the CDR3 reads CASSVDRTYGYTF. In nucleotides, the CDR3 is TGCGCCAGCAGTGTGGACAGGACTTATGGCTACACCTTC.

The sample holds a few counts of this clone. The chain links TRBV7-8 to TRBJ2-2; D not certain. Germline assignment: CDR1 SGHVS and CDR2 FQNEAQ. Trimming shortened V by 5 bases and J by 0 bases, and 7 bases separated the two germline ends. The CDR3 is made up of 14 amino acids. The CDR3 here is CASSGTTNTGELFF. The CDR3 DNA follows: TGTGCCAGCAGCGGTACAACGAACACCGGGGAGCTGTTTTTT.

This rearrangement joins TRBV5-1 to TRBJ2-5; TRBD1 agrees at 11 bases. This CDR3 contains 16 residues. Germline CDR1 reads SGHRS; CDR2 reads YFSETQ. V shed 0 bases, J shed 5 bases, and the junction held 6 bases outside the gene matches. The DNA of the CDR3 is TGCGCCAGCAGCTTGGCCACGGACAGGGGGCGTGAGACCCAGTACTTC. It encodes CASSLATDRGRETQYF.

This clone was observed a handful of times. This chain joins TRBV6-5 and TRBJ2-5; 9 nucleotides line up with TRBD1. CDR1 and CDR2 from the germline V gene are MNHEY and SVGAGI. J lost 0 bases, V lost 10 bases, and 9 bases had no gene match. The CDR3 runs to 15 residues. In nucleotides, the CDR3 is TGTGCCACAACAAGGCGGGACAGGGACCAAGAGACCCAGTACTTC. Protein product: CATTRRDRDQETQYF.

This clone was found many times. V usage is TRBV9 and J usage is TRBJ2-7, with 7 bases matching TRBD2. Germline V gene data show CDR1 as SGDLS and CDR2 as YYNGEE. The trim removed 0 bases at V and 5 bases at J, leaving 8 bases unmatched. This CDR3 contains 15 residues. Here the CDR3 DNA reads TGTGCCAGCAGCGTAGGGGATCATGGGGGGGACGAGCAGTACTTC. This sequence encodes CASSVGDHGGDEQYF.

This clone showed up just a few times. The chain has TRBV29-1 and TRBJ2-1; the match to TRBD2 covers 12 bases. Germline CDR1 and CDR2: SQVTM and ANQGSEA. CDR3 length equals 14 residues. After removal of 6 bases from V and 2 bases from J, the junction contained 2 bases not matched to a gene. CDR3 in amino acids: CSVRTSGTYNEQFF. DNA for the CDR3: TGCAGCGTGAGGACTAGCGGGACCTACAATGAGCAGTTCTTC.

This clone was seen many times. V gene TRBV6-6 combines with J gene TRBJ1-5, with 7 bases that match TRBD1. Germline assignment: CDR1 MNHNY and CDR2 SVGAGI (reference sequence). The J segment lost 2 bases and the V segment lost 6 bases, leaving 4 bases of the junction unmatched. This CDR3 region has 14 residues. The CDR3 loop reads CASRRQGGNQPQHF. DNA for the CDR3: TGTGCCAGCAGAAGACAGGGTGGCAATCAGCCCCAGCATTTT.